These T cell receptor beta chains were read from a single sample in a study of blood T cell repertoires in COVID-19. Profiling relied on immunoSEQ multiplex PCR, and the TCRdb table lists in-frame clones only, not all of them. Of about 330,000 clones listed, about nine tenths are singletons. Sequencing used PBMCs or T cells enriched from blood (not recorded which). The receptors were sampled from a woman aged 18-30 years who had recovered from COVID-19. Each CDR3 is given with its conserved first and last residue. D genes are given only for firm matches. Expanded clones are given a class, and other clones once, few, many or no size at all.

abundance	d_gene	v_gene	j_gene	CDR3nt	CDR3aa
-	-	TRBV2	TRBJ1-3	TGTGCCAGCTCCCGGGATCTCTCTGGAAACACCATATATTTT	CASSRDLSGNTIYF
few	TRBD1	TRBV30	TRBJ2-5	TGTGCCTGGAACTCTCAGGGGGTAGGAGAGACCCAGTACTTC	CAWNSQGVGETQYF
-	-	TRBV5-6	TRBJ1-3	TGTGCCAGCAGCTTGGGGCCCTCTGGAAACACCATATATTTT	CASSLGPSGNTIYF
-	TRBD1	TRBV2	TRBJ1-1	TGTGCCAGCAGTGTTCAGGGGGCTGAAACTGAAGCTTTCTTT	CASSVQGAETEAFF
-	TRBD1	TRBV7-8	TRBJ2-7	TGTGCCAGCAGCACCCGGGACAGGGGCCTCCAGCAGTACTTC	CASSTRDRGLQQYF
-	-	TRBV9	TRBJ2-3	TGTGCCAGCAGCGTAGGCAGGGGAAGCACAGATACGCAGTATTTT	CASSVGRGSTDTQYF
-	-	TRBV5-6	TRBJ1-5	TGTGCCAGCAGCTTGGACGGGGGGAGAAATCAGCCCCAGCATTTT	CASSLDGGRNQPQHF
-	TRBD1	TRBV5-1	TRBJ2-5	TGCGCCAGCAGCTATAGATCCGGGACAGGGGATGAGACCCAGTACTTC	CASSYRSGTGDETQYF
-	TRBD1	TRBV7-2	TRBJ1-1	TGTGCCATCAGACCGGGACAGGTGAACACTGAAGCTTTCTTT	CAIRPGQVNTEAFF
-	TRBD2	TRBV5-1	TRBJ2-1	TGCGCCAGCAGCCTCACTAGCGGAGCCTACAATGAGCAGTTCTTC	CASSLTSGAYNEQFF
-	-	TRBV5-1	TRBJ1-2	TGCGCCAGCAGCCAAGGCCAGGAATATAACTATGGCTACACCTTC	CASSQGQEYNYGYTF
few	-	TRBV5-5	TRBJ2-1	TGTGCCAGCAGCTACAGGGCCATCTTTCAGAATGAGCAGTTCTTC	CASSYRAIFQNEQFF
-	TRBD1	TRBV24-1	TRBJ1-2	TGTGCCACCAGTGATCCCGGGACAGGGGATCCCTATGGCTACACCTTC	CATSDPGTGDPYGYTF
once	TRBD2	TRBV3-1/TRBV3-2	TRBJ2-1	TGTGCCAGCAGCCAATCACTAGCGGGGTACAATGAGCAGTTCTTC	CASSQSLAGYNEQFF
-	-	TRBV13	TRBJ2-5	TGTGCCAGCAGCCGCCGGGACATCCAAGAGACCCAGTACTTC	CASSRRDIQETQYF
-	-	TRBV5-6	TRBJ2-1	TGTGCCAGCAGCCGTGTACTAGCTCAGGATGAGCAGTTCTTC	CASSRVLAQDEQFF
many	-	TRBV19	TRBJ1-1	TGTGCCAGTAGTATTGAGGGCGGGACTGAAGCTTTCTTT	CASSIEGGTEAFF
-	-	TRBV12-3/TRBV12-4	TRBJ2-3	TGTGCCAGCACCCACACGGATACGCAGTATTTT	CASTHTDTQYF
-	-	TRBV5-1	TRBJ2-3	TGCGCCAGCAGCGGGGGGGGCTTAGCCGATACGCAGTATTTT	CASSGGGLADTQYF
-	-	TRBV28	TRBJ1-2	TGTGCCAGCAGCCCGAACAGGGATGGCTACACCTTC	CASSPNRDGYTF
-	TRBD2	TRBV4-1	TRBJ2-3	TGCGCCAGCAGCCTTACTAGCGGGGGGGCCGCAGATACGCAGTATTTT	CASSLTSGGAADTQYF
-	-	TRBV6-5	TRBJ2-7	TGTGCCAGCAGTTACTCCCCGGGGACGGGGGTTGACGAGCAGTACTTC	CASSYSPGTGVDEQYF
-	TRBD1	TRBV5-1	TRBJ2-2	TGCGCCAGCAGCTCCGTGACAGGGAAAAGTGGTACCGGGGAGCTGTTTTTT	CASSSVTGKSGTGELFF
-	-	TRBV5-4	TRBJ2-7	TGTGCCAGCAGCCCGGGGATCGGGATTCCTTCCTACGAGCAGTACTTC	CASSPGIGIPSYEQYF
-	-	TRBV5-6	TRBJ1-1	TGTGCCAGCAGCCCGTTGACAGGCTCGGGCACTGAAGCTTTCTTT	CASSPLTGSGTEAFF
-	-	TRBV6-5	TRBJ1-6	TGTGCCAGCAGACGGGACACCTATAATTCACCCCTCCACTTT	CASRRDTYNSPLHF
-	-	TRBV4-1	TRBJ1-5	TGCGCCAGCAGGGTTGCCGACAGAAGCAATCAGCCCCAGCATTTT	CASRVADRSNQPQHF
-	-	TRBV10-3	TRBJ1-2	TGTGCCATCTTCACGGGGGTTGGCTACACCTTC	CAIFTGVGYTF
-	-	TRBV6-1	TRBJ2-4	TGTGCCAGCAGTGAAGGGGACACAAAAAACATTCAGTACTTC	CASSEGDTKNIQYF
-	-	TRBV27	TRBJ2-1	TGTGCCAGCAGCCCTAGGACACGCTCCTACAATGAGCAGTTCTTC	CASSPRTRSYNEQFF
-	-	TRBV30	TRBJ1-1	TGTGCCTGGAGTGTAATGGGGGCGAGTGTTACGGCTTTCTTT	CAWSVMGASVTAFF
-	TRBD1	TRBV9	TRBJ1-1	TGTGCCAGCAGCGTAGCTCACAGGGGCCAAACTGAAGCTTTCTTT	CASSVAHRGQTEAFF
-	-	TRBV19	TRBJ1-4	TGTGCCAGTAGTATGGCTGGCAGGTTGGCAACTAATGAAAAACTGTTTTTT	CASSMAGRLATNEKLFF
-	-	TRBV19	TRBJ2-2	TGTGCCAGTAGTATTCTGGGAGTAGGCACCGGGGAGCTGTTTTTT	CASSILGVGTGELFF
-	-	TRBV10-3	TRBJ1-3	TGTGCCATCAGTGAGACTAACCTACTGGACACCATATATTTT	CAISETNLLDTIYF
few	TRBD1	TRBV5-1	TRBJ2-7	TGCGCCAGCAGCTTCGGGACAGGGAGCTACGAGCAGTACTTC	CASSFGTGSYEQYF
few	-	TRBV4-1	TRBJ1-1	TGCGCCAGCAGCCAACCCAGGAGGAACCATGAAGCTTTCTTT	CASSQPRRNHEAFF
-	-	TRBV19	TRBJ1-2	TGTGCCAGTAGTTCTTCGACAAATACCCTCTATGGCTACACCTTC	CASSSSTNTLYGYTF
-	-	TRBV27	TRBJ2-7	TGTGCCAGCAGTTTATCTCTCCAGTCCTACGAGCAGTACTTC	CASSLSLQSYEQYF
-	TRBD1	TRBV7-9	TRBJ1-2	TGTGCCAGCAGCGGAGGACAGGCAAATGGCTACACCTTC	CASSGGQANGYTF
-	-	TRBV18	TRBJ2-7	TGTGCCAGCTCACCTGGACGGGAGTTGGAGCAGTACTTC	CASSPGRELEQYF
-	TRBD1	TRBV5-8	TRBJ2-7	TGTGCCAGCTCACAGGGGATCAGCTCCTACGAGCAGTACTTC	CASSQGISSYEQYF
-	-	TRBV29-1	TRBJ1-1	TGCAGCGTTCCAGGGAGGGGGAACACTGAAGCTTTCTTT	CSVPGRGNTEAFF
-	TRBD1	TRBV5-6	TRBJ1-2	TGTGCCAGCAGCCTTAGGGACAGGTCTATCTATGGCTACACCTTC	CASSLRDRSIYGYTF
-	-	TRBV28	TRBJ1-5	TGTGCCAGCAGTTTGAACGGGAGAGCTAATCAGCCCCAGCATTTT	CASSLNGRANQPQHF
-	-	TRBV29-1	TRBJ2-3	TGCAGCGGGGGACCGTCGGGGGATACGCAGTATTTT	CSGGPSGDTQYF
once	-	TRBV3-1/TRBV3-2	TRBJ2-3	TGTGCCAGCAGCCAGGGCCCTGTGGGCACAGATACGCAGTATTTT	CASSQGPVGTDTQYF
-	-	TRBV7-8	TRBJ1-5	TGTGCCAGCAGCCTGGAGGGGAGGAATCAGCCCCAGCATTTT	CASSLEGRNQPQHF
-	-	TRBV29-1	TRBJ1-2	TGCAGCGTTGTTAACGGGGGAGGCTATGGCTACACCTTC	CSVVNGGGYGYTF
-	-	TRBV28	TRBJ1-4	TGTGCCAGCAGTTTGGGAGGCGGGCAGACGTACGTGGGAAAACTGTTTTTT	CASSLGGGQTYVGKLFF
-	-	TRBV2	TRBJ1-2	TGTGCCAGCAGTGAAGCGCGAGAGTCTAATGGCTACACCTTC	CASSEARESNGYTF
-	-	TRBV5-4	TRBJ1-6	TGTGCCAGCAGCTTTGGACTCGAACGGAATTCACCCCTCCACTTT	CASSFGLERNSPLHF
-	-	TRBV7-3	TRBJ2-1	TGTGCCAGCAGCTTATCCGACTCTTCCTACAATGAGCAGTTCTTC	CASSLSDSSYNEQFF
-	-	TRBV5-1	TRBJ1-1	TGCGCCAGCAGCCTGGAAGGGAGGTCAGATATGAACACTGAAGCTTTCTTT	CASSLEGRSDMNTEAFF
-	-	TRBV19	TRBJ1-1	TGTGCCAGTAGTATAGGCGGGGGATCGGCCACTGAAGCTTTCTTT	CASSIGGGSATEAFF
-	-	TRBV24-1	TRBJ2-1	TGTGCCACCAGTGATGCCGGGACACCATACAATGAGCAGTTCTTC	CATSDAGTPYNEQFF
-	-	TRBV5-5	TRBJ2-2	TGTGCCAGCAGCTTGGTATGGGCTTCGAACACCGGGGAGCTGTTTTTT	CASSLVWASNTGELFF
-	-	TRBV11-2	TRBJ2-1	TGTGCCAGCAGCTTAGCCAGCGGAGCTTACAATGAGCAGTTCTTC	CASSLASGAYNEQFF
-	-	TRBV19	TRBJ1-3	TGTGCCAGTAGCGAAAGGGGCTCCAGCTCTGGAAACACCATATATTTT	CASSERGSSSGNTIYF